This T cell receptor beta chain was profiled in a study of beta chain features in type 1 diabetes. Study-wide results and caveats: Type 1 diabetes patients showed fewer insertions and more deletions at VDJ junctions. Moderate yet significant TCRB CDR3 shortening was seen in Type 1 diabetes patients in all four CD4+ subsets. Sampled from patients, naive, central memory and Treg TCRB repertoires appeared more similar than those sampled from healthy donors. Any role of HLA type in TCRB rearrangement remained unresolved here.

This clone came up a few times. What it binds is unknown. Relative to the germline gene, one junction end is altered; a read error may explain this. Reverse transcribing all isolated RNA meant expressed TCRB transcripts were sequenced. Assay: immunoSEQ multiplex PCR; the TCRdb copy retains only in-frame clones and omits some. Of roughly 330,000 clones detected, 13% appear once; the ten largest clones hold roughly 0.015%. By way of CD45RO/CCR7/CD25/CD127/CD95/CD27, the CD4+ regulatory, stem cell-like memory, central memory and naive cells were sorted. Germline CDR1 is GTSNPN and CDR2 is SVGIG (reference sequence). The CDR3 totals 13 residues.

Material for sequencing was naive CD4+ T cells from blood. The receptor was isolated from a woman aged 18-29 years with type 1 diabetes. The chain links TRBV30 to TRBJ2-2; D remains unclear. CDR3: CAVTSKNAGELFF. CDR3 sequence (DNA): TGTGCCGTAACTTCGAAGAACGCCGGGGAGCTGTTTTTT.